This T cell receptor beta chain was sequenced for a study of T-cell memory formation after mild COVID-19. Regarding the study as a whole: Contracting CD4+ clones were located mainly in CM and EM, and CD8+ clones in EMRA. Clones shrinking from day 15 to 85 showed even CD4/CD8 mixes; later expanders tilted CD4+. Pre-infection memory contained some responding clones, which suggested that cross-reactive memory had joined.

5'RACE with constant-segment primers built TCRalpha and TCRbeta cDNA libraries with UMIs. Using its own MiXCR run on the 5' RACE reads, TCRdb lists one record per CDR3 protein. The data hold hundreds of thousands of distinct CDR3 sequences, with less than 25% observed a single time. CDR3 length: 15 amino acids. This clonotype was picked up a small number of times. Its antigen remains unknown. The J gene is TRBJ1-5, the V gene TRBV21-1; the D call in the table, TRBD1, was not verified against the DNA. TRBV21-1 represents a pseudogene. This TCR was sampled from an adult woman who had mild COVID-19 (a few samples of this study predate the infection). Cell type and time point are not known. The sequenced sample consisted of PBMCs or a T cell subset sorted from them (not recorded which). CDR3 nucleotides: TGTGCCAGCAGCCCCCACAGGGGTCACAATCAGCCCCAGCATTTT. Translation gives CASSPHRGHNQPQHF.